Below, 30 T cell receptor beta chains from the same sample are listed, as sequenced in a study of shared clonotypes between healthy human individuals. Some clones are missing from TCRdb's copy, which holds only in-frame ones; the method was immunoSEQ multiplex PCR. The data show some 2,000,000 clones, with around 95% seen just once and about 0.13% held by the top ten. Input material: naive CD4+ T cells sorted from blood. Subset indicated: CD45RA+ positively selected. The origin of the receptors is a man younger than 35 in good health.

The genes are TRBV27 and TRBJ2-3, with TRBD1 as a possible D gene (5 bases). The CDR3 extends over 16 amino acids. Trimming took off 7 bases at V and 0 bases at J, with 17 bases between the two ends. CDR1 is MNHEY, CDR2 SMNVEV, per germline (reference sequence). This chain's CDR3 is CASMDTSYFSTDTQYF. The CDR3 DNA is TGTGCCAGCATGGACACCTCTTACTTTAGCACAGATACGCAGTATTTT.

J is TRBJ2-7 and V is TRBV5-1; no reliable D call. CDR3 length equals 15 residues. Trimming cost V 5 bases and J 1 base, with 16 bases left between them. Germline-derived CDR1 and CDR2 are SGHRS and YFSETQ. CDR3 sequence: CASSFSSDGSYEQYF. CDR3 bases: TGCGCCAGCAGTTTTTCAAGTGACGGGTCCTACGAGCAGTACTTC.

The chain links TRBV30 to TRBJ2-7; 7 nucleotides line up with TRBD1. CDR1 is GTSNPN and CDR2 is SVGIG in the germline V gene (reference sequence). J gave up 9 bases and V 2 bases, and 4 bases lay outside the gene matches. The CDR3 is 11 residues long. The CDR3 loop is CAWSRGQAQYF. As DNA, the CDR3 is TGTGCCTGGAGTAGAGGACAGGCGCAGTACTTC.

This chain links TRBV30 with TRBJ1-2; 8 positions match TRBD1. V gave up 5 bases and J gave up 7 bases; unmatched junction bases: 9. The CDR3 extends over 13 amino acids. CDR1 GTSNPN and CDR2 SVGIG come from the germline V gene (reference sequence). The CDR3 is CAWLGDRGRGYTF. CDR3 bases: TGTGCCTGGCTAGGAGACAGGGGACGTGGCTACACCTTC. The variable domain in full, completed from reference TRBV30 and TRBJ1-2, reads SQTIHQWPATLVQPVGSPLSLECTVEGTSNPNLYWYRQAAGRGLQLLFYSVGIGQISSEVPQNLSASRPQDRQFILSSKKLLLSDSGFYLCAWLGDRGRGYTFGSGTRLTVV.

This clone was seen only once. The chain combines TRBV21-1 with TRBJ1-5; TRBD1 reflects the table's D call only, with no check against the DNA. TRBV21-1 is classified as a pseudogene. The CDR3 totals 15 residues. Here the CDR3 reads CASTLLRQGDQPQHF. DNA of the CDR3: TGTGCCAGCACGTTATTACGACAGGGGGATCAGCCCCAGCATTTT.

To note about this clone: Other DNA sequences from this sample encode an identical CDR3 as well. The chain is built from TRBV9 and TRBJ2-2; TRBD1 or TRBD2 may be the D gene (6 bases each). Germline CDR1 and CDR2: SGDLS and YYNGEE. The V and J ends lost 4 bases and 0 bases respectively, with 16 bases between them. The CDR3 contains 17 residues. The CDR3 DNA follows: TGTGCCAGCAGCCCTAGGGGGGCGGGCGCGAACACCGGGGAGCTGTTTTTT. Its protein product is CASSPRGAGANTGELFF.

This chain joins TRBV5-4 and TRBJ2-2, with 14 bases lining up with TRBD2. The CDR3 has 17 amino acids. Per the germline V gene, CDR1 is SGHNT and CDR2 is YYREEE (reference sequence). The V segment lost 0 bases and the J segment 6 bases; nucleotides outside the gene matches: 4. For the CDR3, the DNA is TGTGCCAGCAGCTTGGCGGGACTAGCGGGGGTTGCCGGGGAGCTGTTTTTT. Amino acids: CASSLAGLAGVAGELFF.

V gene TRBV5-6 combines with J gene TRBJ2-7; D unresolved. CDR3 length: 13 amino acids. CDR1 SGHDT and CDR2 YYEEEE come from the germline V gene. Trimming removed 4 bases from V and 0 bases from J, with 8 bases in between. CDR3 region: CASSPGLSYEQYF. The DNA for the CDR3 is TGTGCCAGCAGCCCCGGGCTCTCCTACGAGCAGTACTTC.

CDR3 residues: CASTPGTGIIAREKLFF. DNA for the CDR3: TGTGCCAGCACCCCCGGGACAGGGATTATCGCTCGGGAAAAACTGTTTTTT. The chain uses TRBV25-1 and TRBJ1-4, with 9 bases fitting TRBD1. J lost 8 bases, V lost 7 bases, and 17 bases had no gene match. This CDR3 is 17 amino acids long. Looked up from germline, CDR1 is MGHDK and CDR2 is SYGVNS.

This clone was observed a single time. Other nucleotide sequences from this sample produce the same CDR3. This rearrangement joins TRBV9 to TRBJ2-2; D perhaps matches TRBD2 (5 bases). With 0 bases removed from V and 0 bases from J, the gap between germline ends came to 9 bases. Germline CDR1 and CDR2: SGDLS and YYNGEE. The CDR3 runs to 16 residues. CDR3 sequence: CASSVAAAANTGELFF. CDR3 bases: TGTGCCAGCAGCGTAGCGGCAGCGGCGAACACCGGGGAGCTGTTTTTT.

J is TRBJ2-1 and V is TRBV2; 7 bases fit TRBD2. Losses at the gene ends were 6 bases for V and 4 bases for J; bases not matched to a gene: 3. The CDR3 sequence is 13 residues long. Germline assignment: CDR1 SNHLY and CDR2 FYNNEI. The DNA for the CDR3 is TGTGCCAGCAGGGCTAGCGGTTACAATGAGCAGTTCTTC. It codes for CASRASGYNEQFF.

In the case of this clone: Other DNA sequences in the sample encode the same CDR3. This chain links TRBV6-5 with TRBJ2-7; 13 positions agree with TRBD2. There are 14 residues in the CDR3. J lost 5 bases, V lost 6 bases, and 4 bases had no gene match. Per the germline V gene, CDR1 is MNHEY and CDR2 is SVGAGI. CDR3 nucleotides: TGTGCCAGCAGCCGACTAGCGGGGGGCCACGAGCAGTACTTC. It translates to CASSRLAGGHEQYF.

J is TRBJ1-2 and V is TRBV6-6; TRBD1 matches at 11 bases. The CDR3 has 15 amino acids. V lost 6 bases and J lost 3; bases outside the gene matches: 6. Germline V gene data show CDR1 as MNHNY and CDR2 as SVGAGI (reference sequence). The CDR3 loop reads CASSYPGQGDYGYTF. The CDR3 nucleotides are TGTGCCAGCAGCTACCCGGGACAGGGGGACTATGGCTACACCTTC.

The chain is built from TRBV10-3 and TRBJ2-5, with 7 bases identical to TRBD1. Trimming cost V 10 bases and J 4 bases; bases outside gene matches: 15. CDR1 and CDR2 from the germline V gene are ENHRY and SYGVKD. The CDR3 contains 15 residues. The CDR3 bases are TGTGCCACCAACCCACAGGGGATACGATCAGAGACCCAGTACTTC. It translates to CATNPQGIRSETQYF.

The genes are TRBV15 and TRBJ1-2; TRBD1 might be the D (5 bases). Trimming took 2 bases from V and 1 from J, leaving 14 bases between them. The V gene's germline CDR1 is LNHNV and CDR2 YYDKDF (reference sequence). The CDR3 has 16 residues. CDR3 residues: CATSRRDGTFNYGYTF. Written as DNA, the CDR3 is TGTGCCACCAGCAGAAGGGACGGTACGTTTAACTATGGCTACACCTTC.

This sequence joins TRBV4-3 and TRBJ2-2; TRBD1 aligns across 8 bases. The V and J ends lost 4 bases and 7 bases, in that order; junction bases with no gene match: 8. The germline CDR1 and CDR2 sequences are LGHNA and YSLEER. The CDR3 extends over 15 amino acids. CDR3 in DNA: TGCGCCAGCAGCCGAGACCAGGGGGCCCACGGGGAGCTGTTTTTT. It translates to CASSRDQGAHGELFF.

This clone is a singleton in its sample. The CDR3 coding sequence is TGTGCCAGCAGCTTGAAGGGATGGGAGCAGTACTTC. Its protein product is CASSLKGWEQYF. This chain links TRBV5-6 with TRBJ2-7, with D uncertain. Trimming took 1 base from V and 7 from J, leaving 9 bases between them. The CDR3 extends over 12 amino acids. Germline V gene lookup returns CDR1 SGHDT and CDR2 YYEEEE.

The chain is built from TRBV6-1 and TRBJ2-7, with 8 bases fitting TRBD1. Germline CDR1 is MNHNS and CDR2 is SASEGT. CDR3 size: 13 residues. Losses at the gene ends were 5 bases for V and 3 bases for J; bases not matched to a gene: 3. The CDR3 sequence is CASSKGQGYEQYF. DNA of the CDR3: TGTGCCAGCAGTAAAGGACAGGGCTACGAGCAGTACTTC.

The chain recombines TRBV28 with TRBJ2-5, with a tentative D call TRBD2 (6 bases). Per the germline V gene, CDR1 is MDHEN and CDR2 is SYDVKM. With 5 bases removed from V and 5 bases from J, the gap between germline ends came to 15 bases. The CDR3 consists of 14 residues. The CDR3 DNA reads TGTGCCAGCAGTACCCCGTGGAGGGAGGAGACCCAGTACTTC. It is translated as CASSTPWREETQYF.

The chain employs TRBV4-2 and TRBJ1-6, with 9 nucleotides matching TRBD1. Germline CDR1 LGHNA, CDR2 YNFKEQ. CDR3 length: 16 residues. V lost 1 base and J lost 5; bases outside the gene matches: 3. CDR3 protein: CASSQGGQGNNSPLHF. CDR3 nucleotides: TGTGCCAGCAGCCAAGGGGGACAGGGAAATAATTCACCCCTCCACTTT.

The V call is TRBV6-1, the J call TRBJ2-7, with D hard to call. V was clipped by 8 bases and J by 3 bases, with 14 bases between them. The CDR3 consists of 13 residues. CDR1 is MNHNS, CDR2 SASEGT, per germline. The CDR3 DNA reads TGTGCCAGCGCTCGAGGATCGATCTACGAGCAGTACTTC. Amino acids: CASARGSIYEQYF.

About this clone: The same CDR3 is also encoded by other DNA sequences in this sample. This chain joins TRBV7-2 and TRBJ1-5; D possibly corresponds to TRBD1 (6 bases). CDR1 SGHTA and CDR2 FQGNSA come from the germline V gene. The CDR3 is 13 residues long. Trimming removed 5 bases at V and 7 bases at J, with 12 bases between. The CDR3 here is CASSVTGNQPQHF. DNA of the CDR3: TGTGCCAGCAGCGTTACAGGGAACCAGCCCCAGCATTTT.

The J gene is TRBJ1-1, the V gene TRBV5-5; no reliable D call. This CDR3 spans 13 amino acids. CDR1 and CDR2 (germline): SGHKS, YYEKEE (reference sequence). The V and J ends lost 1 base and 0 bases respectively, with 4 bases between them. In DNA form, the CDR3 reads TGTGCCAGCAGCTTGATTGTGAACACTGAAGCTTTCTTT. This translates into CASSLIVNTEAFF.

V gene TRBV7-3 combines with J gene TRBJ2-5, with TRBD1 matching 7 bases. Germline CDR1 is SGHTA and CDR2 is FQGTGA. Unmatched junction bases numbered 9, after V lost 5 bases and J lost 0 bases. CDR3 length: 16 amino acids. The CDR3 region is CASSIGQDMYQETQYF. CDR3 DNA: TGTGCCAGCAGCATAGGACAGGACATGTACCAAGAGACCCAGTACTTC.

The V call is TRBV6-1, the J call TRBJ2-3; 9 bases agree with TRBD1. Germline loops: CDR1 MNHNS, CDR2 SASEGT. CDR3 size: 16 residues. V shed 1 base, J shed 4 bases, and the junction held 6 bases outside the gene matches. The CDR3 sequence: CASSEGRDRDSDTQYF. The CDR3 region has the DNA TGTGCCAGCAGTGAAGGGCGGGACAGGGACTCAGATACGCAGTATTTT.

The chain recombines TRBV18 with TRBJ2-7; weak D call: TRBD1 (6 bases). This CDR3 has 18 amino acids. V was trimmed by 0 bases and J by 7 bases, leaving 25 bases between them. CDR1 KGHSH and CDR2 LQKENI come from the germline V gene. The CDR3 loop is CASSPPGALAGELGEQYF. DNA for the CDR3: TGTGCCAGCTCACCACCAGGGGCTTTGGCAGGGGAGTTGGGGGAGCAGTACTTC.

V is TRBV4-2 and J is TRBJ2-3; 7 nucleotides match TRBD2. Trimming removed 4 bases from V and 2 bases from J; junction bases left unmatched: 15. CDR1 and CDR2 from the germline V gene are LGHNA and YNFKEQ. The CDR3 covers 18 residues. This CDR3 reads CASSLRGGAAGTTDTQYF. For the CDR3, the DNA is TGTGCCAGCAGCCTAAGGGGAGGGGCAGCGGGGACCACAGATACGCAGTATTTT.

Turning to this clone: One end of the junction varies from germline; a read error may be responsible. This rearrangement joins TRBV7-7 to TRBJ2-2; no definite D call. This CDR3 region has 14 residues. Germline V gene data show CDR1 as SSHAT and CDR2 as FNYEAQ (reference sequence). The CDR3 nucleotides read TGTGCTAGCAGCCCAGTGGGGTGGACCGGGGAGCTGTTTTTT. Translation gives CASSPVGWTGELFF. Based on the CDR3 plus reference TRBV7-7 and TRBJ2-2, the full variable domain is GAGVSQSPRYKVTKRGQDVTLRCDPISSHATLYWYQQALGQGPEFLTYFNYEAQPDKSGLPSDRFSAERPEGSISTLTIQRTEQRDSAMYRCASSPVGWTGELFFGEGSRLTVL.

CDR3 amino acids: CASVEGRALGLFF. CDR3 DNA: TGTGCCAGTGTTGAGGGCAGGGCATTGGGTTTGTTCTTC. This chain joins TRBV28 and TRBJ2-1; D possibly matches TRBD1 or TRBD2 (5 bases each). This CDR3 is built from 13 residues. Trimming shortened V by 9 bases and J by 15 bases, and 24 bases separated the two germline ends. Germline values: CDR1 MDHEN, CDR2 SYDVKM.

The rearrangement links TRBV6-1 to TRBJ1-5; no reliable D call. The germline V gene has CDR1 MNHNS and CDR2 SASEGT. V was trimmed by 2 bases and J by 2 bases, leaving 10 bases between them. The CDR3 length is 15 residues. CDR3: CASSEIVTGNQPQHF. For the CDR3, the DNA is TGTGCCAGCAGTGAAATAGTCACAGGCAATCAGCCCCAGCATTTT.